This record concerns one T cell receptor (beta chain) sequence. This clonotype was counted between two and nine times. No antigen is known for it. Within one base of it there is no much larger clone, and no base qualities were kept. These data belong to a study of identical twins (dated by TCRdb to about 2016). In terms of the full investigation: TCR alpha and beta repertoires from monozygotic twins, unrelated adults of various ages and cord blood were deep-sequenced to test whether fetal clonotypes persist. To rule out contamination, replicate twin experiments were performed at different times with different library preparation protocols.

Every donor was a healthy Caucasian. Three pairs of female monozygotic twins, all aged 18 to 29 years, made up the twin cohort. The RNA used for TCR libraries was isolated from peripheral blood mononuclear cells. What the work shows at the level of the full study, not this receptor alone: Excess twin sharing in beta out-of-frame sequences was weaker because fewer shared sequences lowered the signal-to-noise ratio. In monozygotic twins, recombination models systematically underestimated out-of-frame TCR alpha sharing, but the models matched the sharing seen between unrelated individuals. Zero-insertion analyses could be partly confounded by invariant T cells such as MAIT and iNKT, although diverse VJ usage argued against such confounding for most clonotypes. Abundant cord blood beta clonotypes carried fewer insertions; young adult naive repertoires showed a weaker similar trend, while memory repertoires showed none. Because the same donors could not be followed over many years, the conclusions relied on cross-sectional statistical analysis. Out-of-frame TCR alpha sequences shared between twins showed an excess of low generation-probability sequences compared with coincidental sharing between unrelated individuals.

Receptor amplification or capture employed 5' RACE. Sequencing was performed on an Illumina HiSeq 2000. Template switching added a universal primer binding site, and the final cDNA carried a unique molecular identifier that allowed TCR cDNA molecules to be counted accurately. First-strand cDNA for TCR alpha and beta chains was synthesized from specific primers in the conserved constant-segment region. To control for contamination, every cDNA library was double barcoded, receiving both a SMART-Mk sample barcode and Illumina barcodes. TruSeq adapter sequences, together with Illumina sample barcodes, were added in two successive PCR steps. The TCR alpha and beta cDNA libraries were sequenced on the Illumina HiSeq platform using custom primers. In the paper's pipeline: MiGEC was used to process raw reads and extract unique molecular identifiers, and MiXCR was used to find CDR3 positions. Recombination models were inferred per individual with the repgenHMM and IGoR tools using an EM algorithm. Shared clonotype analysis was performed with the tcR package in R, normalizing sharing by the product of cloneset sizes. To study raw recombination without the effects of thymic and clonal selection, out-of-frame nonproductive sequences were analyzed. TCRdb reprocessing: public reads trimmed at Q25 with fastp, clones called with MiXCR, in-frame beta chains kept. Rows with a matching CDR3 protein are joined into one entry that keeps the most common DNA and genes. The V and J calls reflect TCRdb's pipeline rather than the authors' work. In all, the sample holds 570,000 or so distinct CDR3 sequences, and approximately 10% of those were seen once. The ten largest make up around 3.2% of the sample.

Inclusive of the bounding cysteine and phenylalanine, the CDR3 is 13 residues long. Just the 39-base CDR3 DNA is kept, in frame starting at base 1. The germline V gene gives CDR1 as ENHRY and CDR2 as SYGVKD. Deletion took 4 bases off V and 5 bases off J, with a span of 11 bases between the germline ends. Separately, the same data were catalogued under a study of yellow fever vaccine responses in identical twins. That second report states: The T cell response to vaccination in identical twins was reported by the authors to appear partly convergent and partly personalized. Focusing on identical twins, the study followed the T cell clones that responded to the vaccine, and did so with precision.

This receptor was identified in a woman between 18 and 29 years old in good health. This receptor chain uses TRBV10-3 and TRBJ2-5; 6 matching bases give a weak D call of TRBD1. The sequenced sample was PBMCs. The bases are TGTGCCATCAGTGTCAACAGGGACGAGACCCAGTACTTC. Translated, it gives CAISVNRDETQYF.